The 3 T cell receptor beta chains below were found in one sample sequenced in a study of cytomegalovirus exposure and HLA in healthy donors. Primers: 60 Vbeta forward and 13 Jbeta reverse. Assay: immunoSEQ multiplex PCR; the TCRdb copy retains only in-frame clones and omits some. The repertoire includes more than 90,000 clones, around three quarters of them detected once, and roughly 2% sits in the top ten. The specimen sequenced was PBMCs. Every receptor here comes from a man in his forties in good health and CMV-seronegative.

On this clone itself: The junction departs from germline at one end; a sequencing error may be responsible. This chain connects TRBV7-9 to TRBJ1-3, with 9 positions matching TRBD1. Germline V lookup: CDR1 SEHNR, CDR2 FQNEAQ (reference sequence). The CDR3 runs to 18 residues. Written as DNA, the CDR3 is TGTTCCAGCAGTCAATACCGGGACAGGGTTTCCTCTGGAAACACCATATATTTT. Amino acid sequence: CSSSQYRDRVSSGNTIYF.

Only a few counts were recorded for this clone. This rearrangement joins TRBV9 to TRBJ2-2; the match to TRBD1 covers 7 bases. Germline V gene sequence: CDR1 SGDLS, CDR2 YYNGEE. There are 16 residues in the CDR3. V shed 3 bases and J 2 bases; nucleotides not matched to a gene: 7. In nucleotides, the CDR3 is TGTGCCAGCAGCGCGCACGGGACAGATAACACCGGGGAGCTGTTTTTT. Its translation is CASSAHGTDNTGELFF. Filled out from reference TRBV9 and TRBJ2-2, the complete variable domain reads DSGVTQTPKHLITATGQRVTLRCSPRSGDLSVYWYQQSLDQGLQFLIQYYNGEERAKGNILERFSAQQFPDLHSELNLSSLELGDSALYFCASSAHGTDNTGELFFGEGSRLTVL.

The chain links TRBV29-1 to TRBJ1-2; D is uncertain. The ends were cut back, 7 bases at V and 8 bases at J, with 17 bases in the middle. In germline, CDR1 is SQVTM, CDR2 ANQGSEA. The CDR3 covers 12 residues. The CDR3 protein is CSGLGEMGGYTF. CDR3 in DNA: TGCAGCGGACTCGGGGAGATGGGGGGCTACACCTTC.